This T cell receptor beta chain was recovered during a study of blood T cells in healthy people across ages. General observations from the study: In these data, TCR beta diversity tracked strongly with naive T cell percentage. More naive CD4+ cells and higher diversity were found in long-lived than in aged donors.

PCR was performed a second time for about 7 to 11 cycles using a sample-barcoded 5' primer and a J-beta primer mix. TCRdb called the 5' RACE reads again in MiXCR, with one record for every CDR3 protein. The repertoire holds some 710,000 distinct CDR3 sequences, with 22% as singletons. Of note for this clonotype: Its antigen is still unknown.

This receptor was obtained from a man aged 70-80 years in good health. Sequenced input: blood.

CDR3 coding DNA: TGCGCCAGCAGCTTGGATTGGGGTAATATCTACGAGCAGTACTTC. Its protein is CASSLDWGNIYEQYF. The V gene is TRBV5-1, the J gene TRBJ2-1; D gene ambiguous. The DNA end is more similar to TRBJ2-7, so the J call may be wrong. The CDR3 is made up of 15 amino acids. Germline V gene lookup returns CDR1 SGHRS and CDR2 YFSETQ.